These T cell receptor beta chains were read from a single sample in a study of long-term antiretroviral therapy in people with HIV. Profiled with immunoSEQ multiplex PCR; TCRdb holds only in-frame clones, not every one. The sample has some 30,000 clones, 80% to 95% seen once. The source was unsorted PBMCs, collected around 5 years after starting antiretroviral therapy. The receptors were sampled from a woman aged 40 to 50 with HIV. Each CDR3 is given with its conserved first and last residue. The D gene is left open where the match is weak. Expanded clones are given a class, and other clones once, few, many or no size at all.

len	v_gene	abundance	d_gene	j_gene	CDR3nt	CDR3aa
13	TRBV11-3	few	TRBD1	TRBJ1-1	TGTGCCAGCAGCCCAGGGACAGGGGCCGAAGCTTTCTTT	CASSPGTGAEAFF
14	TRBV10-2	NA	NA	TRBJ2-3	TGCGCCAGCATCCGAGGGGTAGGCGCAGATACGCAGTATTTT	CASIRGVGADTQYF
12	TRBV11-2	once	NA	TRBJ1-2	TGTGCCAGCAGCCTAAGGGACCGACTCTCCATCTTC	CASSLRDRLSIF
15	TRBV6-6	NA	TRBD1	TRBJ1-1	TGTGCCAGCAGTCCCTTACGACAGGGCCACACTGAAGCTTTCTTT	CASSPLRQGHTEAFF
15	TRBV6-5	NA	NA	TRBJ1-1	TGTGCCAGCAGGGGATCTGCAGGGATGAACACTGAAGCTTTCTTT	CASRGSAGMNTEAFF
16	TRBV5-6	NA	TRBD2	TRBJ2-1	TGTGCCAGCACCTTTAAGACGGGACTAACCTACAATGAGCAGTTCTTC	CASTFKTGLTYNEQFF
17	TRBV7-2	NA	NA	TRBJ2-3	TGTGCCAGCAGCTTATCAGGGGGGCGGGGCGGCGCAGATACGCAGTATTTT	CASSLSGGRGGADTQYF
14	TRBV9	NA	NA	TRBJ1-1	TGTGCCAGCAGCGAAGGGTATACGAACACTGAAGCTTTCTTT	CASSEGYTNTEAFF
16	TRBV6-5	few	TRBD1	TRBJ1-2	TGTGCCAGCAGTTACCACACCGACAGGGATGGTAGTGGCTACACCTTC	CASSYHTDRDGSGYTF
19	TRBV11-3	NA	TRBD1	TRBJ2-3	TGTGCCAGCAGCCCTCGACAGGGCTTCTATCCTTTTAGCACAGATACGCAGTATTTT	CASSPRQGFYPFSTDTQYF
12	TRBV6-5	NA	NA	TRBJ1-5	TGTGCCAGCAGTTACCCCAACGGGCCCCAGCATTTT	CASSYPNGPQHF
14	TRBV6-1	NA	NA	TRBJ1-3	TGTGCCAGCAGTGAGGGCTCGACTGGAAACACCATATATTTT	CASSEGSTGNTIYF
16	TRBV7-2	NA	TRBD1	TRBJ2-1	TGTGCCAGCAGCCTTATGACAGGGAGCTCCTACAATGAGCAGTTCTTC	CASSLMTGSSYNEQFF
13	TRBV15	NA	TRBD1	TRBJ1-2	TGTGCCACCGGGGCAGGGGGGGTTTATGGCTACACCTTC	CATGAGGVYGYTF
12	TRBV19	NA	NA	TRBJ2-7	TGTGCCCTCATGAGGGTAGTCCACGAGCAGTACTTC	CALMRVVHEQYF
15	TRBV6-6	NA	TRBD2	TRBJ2-5	TGTGCCAGCAGTTCTCACGACACGGGGGGGGAGACCCAGTACTTC	CASSSHDTGGETQYF
17	TRBV29-1	NA	NA	TRBJ2-6	TGCAGCGTTCCAGGGTGGGAAAGGTCGACTGGGGCCAACGTCCTGACTTTC	CSVPGWERSTGANVLTF
15	TRBV19	NA	NA	TRBJ1-1	TGTGCCAGTAGTTCCTGGGGCAGAATGAACACTGAAGCTTTCTTT	CASSSWGRMNTEAFF
17	TRBV7-4	NA	NA	TRBJ2-3	TGTGCCAGCAGCTTAGGTGAACTAGTTGGGGCCACAGATACGCAGTATTTT	CASSLGELVGATDTQYF
14	TRBV5-6	NA	NA	TRBJ2-7	TGTGCCAGCAGCCGTGACCGGGGTTGGTACGAGCAGTACTTC	CASSRDRGWYEQYF
14	TRBV11-2	NA	TRBD2	TRBJ2-5	TGTGCCAGCAGCCCAGGGAGGGCCCAGGAGACCCAGTACTTC	CASSPGRAQETQYF
15	TRBV25-1	NA	NA	TRBJ1-1	TGTGCCAGCAGTGACGGGGGGGCAGCGAATACTGAGGCTTTCTTT	CASSDGGAANTEAFF
13	TRBV19	NA	NA	TRBJ1-2	TGTGCCAGTAGCAGGGGCCCTTCATATGGCTACACCTTC	CASSRGPSYGYTF
15	TRBV4-1	NA	TRBD2	TRBJ2-7	TGCGCCAGCAGCCAAGCTAGCGGGGATCTCTACGAGCAGTACTTC	CASSQASGDLYEQYF
16	TRBV29-1	once	NA	TRBJ2-1	TGCAGCGTTCAGGGATTGATATCCTCATCCTACAATGAGCAGTTCTTC	CSVQGLISSSYNEQFF
13	TRBV11-3	NA	NA	TRBJ1-1	TGTGCCAGCAGCTTAGATCGGGCGACGGGAGCTTTCTTT	CASSLDRATGAFF
18	TRBV7-8	NA	TRBD2	TRBJ2-1	TGTGCCAGCAGCTTAGTCTCCGGGACTAGCGGGAGGGGTAACGAGCAGTTCTTC	CASSLVSGTSGRGNEQFF
14	TRBV7-8	NA	TRBD1	TRBJ1-5	TGTGCCAGCAGCTTGGGACAGGGCAATCAGCCCCAGCATTTT	CASSLGQGNQPQHF
13	TRBV2	NA	TRBD1	TRBJ1-2	TGTGCCAGCAGGCGGGACAGCAACTATGGCTACACCTTC	CASRRDSNYGYTF
15	TRBV19	NA	TRBD2	TRBJ2-3	TGTGCCAGTACCCGGACTAGCGGGCAAGCAGATACGCAGTATTTT	CASTRTSGQADTQYF
16	TRBV5-1	NA	TRBD1	TRBJ2-2	TGCGCCAGCAGCTTACGACAGGGGGGAAACACCGGGGAGCTGTTTTTT	CASSLRQGGNTGELFF
13	TRBV6-1	NA	NA	TRBJ1-1	TGTGCCAGCACGAACACCCGGGGCACTGAAGCTTTCTTT	CASTNTRGTEAFF
18	TRBV9	NA	NA	TRBJ1-6	TGTGCCAGCAGCGTCGCAGGCCGACCGGGGGAAATTCTTTCACCCCTCCACTTT	CASSVAGRPGEILSPLHF
14	TRBV27	NA	TRBD1	TRBJ1-1	TGTGCCAGCAGTTTCCAGGGGGCGCAGACTGAAGCTTTCTTT	CASSFQGAQTEAFF
15	TRBV6-1	NA	NA	TRBJ1-5	TGTGCCAGCAGTGGAAGACACGTTAGCAATCAGCCCCAGCATTTT	CASSGRHVSNQPQHF
14	TRBV5-4	NA	TRBD2	TRBJ2-2	TGTGCCAGCAGCTCTAGCGGGAACACCGGGGAGCTGTTTTTT	CASSSSGNTGELFF
14	TRBV5-4	NA	NA	TRBJ2-7	TGTGCCAGCAGCTTTGAGACTGGCCCCTACGAGCAGTACTTC	CASSFETGPYEQYF
15	TRBV6-6	NA	NA	TRBJ2-7	TGTGCCAGCAGTTACTCAAACGGGGGCAACAACGAGCAGTACTTC	CASSYSNGGNNEQYF